The 10 T cell receptor beta chains below were found in one sample sequenced in a study of cytomegalovirus exposure and HLA in healthy donors. Use of 60 Vbeta and 13 Jbeta primers characterized the PCR. The table came from immunoSEQ multiplex PCR; TCRdb's copy has only in-frame clones and leaves some out. The data hold about 170,000 clones, with under 85% observed a single time. Sequenced input: PBMCs. The origin of the receptors is a woman aged 18 to 35 in good health and CMV-seropositive.

The V and J genes are TRBV15 and TRBJ1-2; unclear D gene. Germline CDR1 reads LNHNV; CDR2 reads YYDKDF (reference sequence). V was trimmed by 0 bases and J by 4 bases, leaving 12 bases between them. There are 15 residues in the CDR3. The CDR3 spells CATSREKAGPYGYTF. The CDR3 DNA follows: TGTGCCACCAGCAGAGAGAAGGCGGGCCCCTATGGCTACACCTTC.

CDR3: CASSVETGKSDEQYF. The DNA of the CDR3 is TGTGCCAGCAGCGTAGAGACCGGGAAGTCAGACGAGCAGTACTTC. V usage is TRBV9 and J usage is TRBJ2-7; a weak D match, TRBD2 (5 bases). Germline lookup yields CDR1 SGDLS and CDR2 YYNGEE. Trimming removed 0 bases at V and 5 bases at J, with 15 bases between. The CDR3 runs to 15 residues.

The rearrangement links TRBV28 to TRBJ1-2, with D perhaps matching TRBD1 (6 bases). Germline V lookup: CDR1 MDHEN, CDR2 SYDVKM. The V end lost 5 bases, the J end lost 6 bases, and 10 bases lay between the germline ends. CDR3 size: 12 residues. The CDR3 region has the DNA TGTGCCAGCAGTATCGCAGGGGATGGCTACACCTTC. As protein: CASSIAGDGYTF.

The chain uses TRBV5-4 and TRBJ2-4; the D is unclear. The CDR3 is 16 amino acids. Germline V gene data show CDR1 as SGHNT and CDR2 as YYREEE (reference sequence). V shed 4 bases and J shed 0 bases, with 14 bases lying between them. The chain's CDR3 is CASSQELYSAKNIQYF. The CDR3 nucleotides are TGTGCCAGCAGCCAAGAGTTATACTCAGCCAAAAACATTCAGTACTTC. The whole variable domain, filled in from reference TRBV5-4 and TRBJ2-4, reads ETGVTQSPTHLIKTRGQQVTLRCSSQSGHNTVSWYQQALGQGPQFIFQYYREEENGRGNFPPRFSGLQFPNYSSELNVNALELDDSALYLCASSQELYSAKNIQYFGAGTRLSVL.

V is TRBV6-1 and J is TRBJ1-4; a weak D match, TRBD1 (5 bases). From germline, CDR1 is MNHNS and CDR2 SASEGT. V was cut by 7 bases and J by 8 bases, with 8 bases left in between. This CDR3 is 11 amino acids long. The CDR3: CASNRGEKLFF. The CDR3 DNA reads as TGTGCCAGCAATCGGGGGGAAAAACTGTTTTTT.

This rearrangement joins TRBV27 to TRBJ2-5; 8 bases agree with TRBD2. The V and J ends lost 5 bases and 1 base, in that order; junction bases with no gene match: 15. Germline V gene sequence: CDR1 MNHEY, CDR2 SMNVEV (reference sequence). The CDR3 loop spans 18 amino acids. The CDR3 sequence is CASSTHRERGSLQETQYF. The CDR3 nucleotides are TGTGCCAGCAGTACCCACCGTGAGCGGGGGAGCCTCCAAGAGACCCAGTACTTC.

The chain has TRBV4-3 and TRBJ2-6; D unresolved. Germline V CDR1 and CDR2: LGHNA, YSLEER. Trimming cost V 0 bases and J 4 bases, with 7 bases left between them. The CDR3 has 15 amino acids. Written as DNA, the CDR3 is TGCGCCAGCAGCCAAGATGGGCACGGGGCCAACGTCCTGACTTTC. This gives the protein CASSQDGHGANVLTF.

The rearrangement uses TRBV12-5 and TRBJ2-7; possibly TRBD1 for D (5 bases). Germline V gene data show CDR1 as LGHNT and CDR2 as FRNRAP. The germline V and J ends were trimmed by 6 bases and 0 bases, with 12 bases remaining between them. The CDR3 runs 14 residues. CDR3 DNA sequence: TGTGCTAGTGGACGCGGACACATCTCCTACGAGCAGTACTTC. Translated: CASGRGHISYEQYF.

This clone has just a few counts. The chain couples TRBV5-1 to TRBJ1-5, with D possibly TRBD1 on 5 matching bases. Germline V gene data show CDR1 as SGHRS and CDR2 as YFSETQ. Trimming took off 4 bases at V and 2 bases at J, with 13 bases between the two ends. The CDR3 contains 15 residues. The CDR3 DNA follows: TGCGCCAGCAGCCGGGGAGGAGGGGGCAATCAGCCCCAGCATTTT. Its protein product is CASSRGGGGNQPQHF.

The chain combines TRBV2 with TRBJ1-4, with a weak D call TRBD1 (6 bases). There are 14 residues in the CDR3. The germline V gene has CDR1 SNHLY and CDR2 FYNNEI. Between the trimmed V and J ends, which lost 6 bases and 7 bases, there was a span of 15 bases. CDR3 in DNA: TGTGCCAGCAGAAACAGGGACATCACTGAAAAACTGTTTTTT. Its protein is CASRNRDITEKLFF.